The 23 T cell receptor beta chains below were found in one sample sequenced in a study of cytotoxic CD8 clonotypes in ibrutinib-treated CLL. The method was immunoSEQ multiplex PCR; TCRdb's version includes in-frame clones alone and lacks a portion of them. Among 49,000 or so clones listed, around 53% were seen once. The sample was PBMCs, taken after 12 months of ibrutinib treatment. These receptor sequences come from a human donor with chronic lymphocytic leukemia.

The J gene is TRBJ2-1, the V gene TRBV9; 7 bases are shared with TRBD2. The CDR3 spans 16 residues. Germline values: CDR1 SGDLS, CDR2 YYNGEE. V lost 4 bases and J lost 3; bases outside the gene matches: 10. Here the CDR3 reads CASSTSLAVHYNEQFF. In DNA, the CDR3 is TGTGCCAGCAGCACTTCTCTAGCGGTTCACTACAATGAGCAGTTCTTC.

The V and J genes are TRBV7-9 and TRBJ2-1; tentatively, D is TRBD1 (6 bases). The CDR3 is made up of 13 amino acids. Between the trimmed V and J ends, which lost 1 base and 9 bases, there was a span of 10 bases. Germline-derived CDR1 and CDR2 are SEHNR and FQNEAQ (reference sequence). The CDR3 reads CASSLDRVGEQFF. The DNA for the CDR3 is TGTGCCAGCAGCTTAGACAGGGTCGGTGAGCAGTTCTTC.

The chain has TRBV7-2 and TRBJ1-4; a weak D match, TRBD1 (5 bases). CDR3 size: 17 residues. Germline CDR1 SGHTA, CDR2 FQGNSA. Trimming removed 1 base from V and 0 bases from J, with 12 bases in between. The CDR3 is CASSLGRMGPTNEKLFF. The CDR3 nucleotides read TGTGCCAGCAGCTTAGGCAGGATGGGGCCAACTAATGAAAAACTGTTTTTT.

The chain is built from TRBV28 and TRBJ2-7, with TRBD1 identical over 9 bases. Per germline, CDR1 MDHEN and CDR2 SYDVKM. The trim removed 2 bases at V and 6 bases at J, leaving 5 bases unmatched. The CDR3 sequence is 14 residues long. CDR3 nucleotides: TGTGCCAGCAGTTTACCGGGACAGGGAGGCGAGCAGTACTTC. Residues: CASSLPGQGGEQYF.

The V and J genes are TRBV11-3 and TRBJ1-6; D gene ambiguous. Trimming stripped 0 bases from V and 7 bases from J, with 25 bases between. The CDR3 runs 20 residues. Germline assignment: CDR1 SGHNT and CDR2 YENEEA. The CDR3 reads CASSLDLEGDERLINSPLHF. Here the CDR3 DNA reads TGTGCCAGCAGCTTAGATTTGGAGGGAGATGAACGCCTTATCAATTCACCCCTCCACTTT. Complete variable domain (other parts from reference TRBV11-3 and TRBJ1-6): EAGVVQSPRYKIIEKKQPVAFWCNPISGHNTLYWYLQNLGQGPELLIRYENEEAVDDSQLPKDRFSAERLKGVDSTLKIQPAELGDSAVYLCASSLDLEGDERLINSPLHFGNGTRLTVT.

V is TRBV19 and J is TRBJ1-2; tentatively, D is TRBD1 (5 bases). CDR1 is LNHDA, CDR2 SQIVND, per germline (reference sequence). This CDR3 has 13 residues. V dropped 3 bases and J dropped 6 bases, with 11 bases sitting between them. CDR3 residues: CASSMGPGDGYTF. The DNA for the CDR3 is TGTGCCAGTAGTATGGGACCTGGGGATGGCTACACCTTC.

The chain joins TRBV19 to TRBJ2-6; the match to TRBD1 covers 7 bases. Germline lookup yields CDR1 LNHDA and CDR2 SQIVND (reference sequence). There are 17 residues in the CDR3. The V gene end was trimmed by 2 bases and the J gene end by 1 base; junction bases not matched to a gene: 5. The CDR3 DNA reads as TGTGCCAGTAGTATACTTACAGGGGATTCTGGGGCCAACGTCCTGACTTTC. Protein sequence: CASSILTGDSGANVLTF. The whole variable domain, filled in from reference TRBV19 and TRBJ2-6, reads DGGITQSPKYLFRKEGQNVTLSCEQNLNHDAMYWYRQDPGQGLRLIYYSQIVNDFQKGDIAEGYSVSREKKESFPLTVTSAQKNPTAFYLCASSILTGDSGANVLTFGAGSRLTVL.

The V call is TRBV9, the J call TRBJ2-1; TRBD2 agrees at 12 bases. The germline V gene has CDR1 SGDLS and CDR2 YYNGEE. J gave up 2 bases and V 0 bases, and 3 bases lay outside the gene matches. This CDR3 contains 17 residues. CDR3 amino acids: CASSVAPSGRAYNEQFF. CDR3 nucleotide sequence: TGTGCCAGCAGCGTAGCGCCTAGCGGGAGGGCCTACAATGAGCAGTTCTTC.

The chain joins TRBV10-3 to TRBJ2-1; possibly TRBD1 for D (6 bases). The V end was cut by 11 bases, the J end by 7 bases, with 15 bases between. Per the germline V gene, CDR1 is ENHRY and CDR2 is SYGVKD. This CDR3 contains 12 residues. This CDR3 reads CASKGQLNEQFF. Here the CDR3 DNA reads TGTGCCTCGAAGGGACAACTTAATGAGCAGTTCTTC.

In this sample, this clone turned up a few times. Other nucleotide sequences in the sample specify the same CDR3. The J gene is TRBJ1-1, the V gene TRBV9; perhaps TRBD1 as D (5 bases). The CDR3 has 14 amino acids. V lost 4 bases, J lost 1 base, and 11 bases lay in between. In germline, CDR1 is SGDLS, CDR2 YYNGEE. In nucleotides, the CDR3 is TGTGCCAGCAGCCCCCATAGGGGGAACACTGAAGCTTTCTTT. Translated: CASSPHRGNTEAFF.

The chain employs TRBV19 and TRBJ2-5, with 7 positions matching TRBD2. With 6 bases clipped from V and 4 bases from J, the junction kept 11 bases outside the gene matches. Germline CDR1 is LNHDA and CDR2 is SQIVND (reference sequence). The CDR3 runs 15 residues. Here the CDR3 reads CASSSVAGVTETQYF. For the CDR3, the DNA is TGTGCCAGTAGCTCGGTGGCGGGAGTCACAGAGACCCAGTACTTC.

The gene calls are TRBV5-1 and TRBJ2-7; 12 nucleotides match TRBD2. CDR3 length: 15 amino acids. CDR1 and CDR2 from the germline V gene are SGHRS and YFSETQ. The V segment lost 4 bases and the J segment 4 bases; nucleotides outside the gene matches: 6. The CDR3 nucleotides read TGCGCCAGCAGCATTGGTACTAGCGGGAGGTACGAGCAGTACTTC. Residues: CASSIGTSGRYEQYF.

J is TRBJ1-2 and V is TRBV6-1; no firm D call. The CDR3 has 13 residues. Trimming took 1 base from V and 7 from J, leaving 10 bases between them. Germline V gives CDR1 MNHNS, CDR2 SASEGT. CDR3 in DNA: TGTGCCAGCAGTGAAGGCAGGTCGGGTGGCTACACCTTC. Protein product: CASSEGRSGGYTF.

This sequence joins TRBV4-1 and TRBJ2-2, with 8 bases fitting TRBD1. The CDR3 consists of 15 residues. Germline V gene lookup returns CDR1 MGHRA and CDR2 YSYEKL. Trimming cost V 4 bases and J 1 base; bases outside gene matches: 2. CDR3 sequence: CASSRGQGNTGELFF. The CDR3 region has the DNA TGCGCCAGCAGCCGCGGACAGGGGAACACCGGGGAGCTGTTTTTT.

This clone has just a few counts. The V and J genes are TRBV23-1 and TRBJ1-1; TRBD1 agrees at 7 bases. TRBV23-1 is filed as an ORF, its function uncertain. This CDR3 contains 15 residues. J lost 4 bases, V lost 6 bases, and 11 bases had no gene match. The CDR3 sequence is CASRFTPTGSTEAFF. For the CDR3, the DNA is TGCGCCAGCAGGTTCACTCCGACAGGGAGCACTGAAGCTTTCTTT.

This rearrangement joins TRBV30 to TRBJ1-4, with D maybe TRBD1 (5 bases). The CDR3 has 11 residues. The germline V gene has CDR1 GTSNPN and CDR2 SVGIG (reference sequence). The V end was cut by 6 bases, the J end by 11 bases, with 13 bases between. CDR3 sequence (DNA): TGTGCCTGCATGGGGGGAGGGAAACTGTTTTTT. Translating it yields CACMGGGKLFF. The entire variable domain, with the rest obtained from reference TRBV30 and TRBJ1-4, is as follows: SQTIHQWPATLVQPVGSPLSLECTVEGTSNPNLYWYRQAAGRGLQLLFYSVGIGQISSEVPQNLSASRPQDRQFILSSKKLLLSDSGFYLCACMGGGKLFFGSGTQLSVL.

This chain connects TRBV15 to TRBJ1-6; D call uncertain. Germline loops: CDR1 LNHNV, CDR2 YYDKDF (reference sequence). This CDR3 region has 14 residues. V was trimmed by 0 bases and J by 6 bases, leaving 6 bases between them. The DNA of the CDR3 is TGTGCCACCAGCAGAGAGGGAGGTAATTCACCCCTCCACTTT. Amino acids: CATSREGGNSPLHF.

The chain uses TRBV19 and TRBJ1-5; TRBD1 matches at 8 bases. Germline V gives CDR1 LNHDA, CDR2 SQIVND (reference sequence). The trim removed 4 bases at V and 1 base at J, leaving 15 bases unmatched. The CDR3 runs 19 residues. The CDR3 DNA is TGTGCCAGTAGTACCCTAGGGACAGGCCGCCTACACAGCAATCAGCCCCAGCATTTT. Amino acid sequence: CASSTLGTGRLHSNQPQHF. The variable domain in full, with the rest retrieved from reference TRBV19 and TRBJ1-5, is DGGITQSPKYLFRKEGQNVTLSCEQNLNHDAMYWYRQDPGQGLRLIYYSQIVNDFQKGDIAEGYSVSREKKESFPLTVTSAQKNPTAFYLCASSTLGTGRLHSNQPQHFGDGTRLSIL.

The chain links TRBV4-1 to TRBJ2-3; D may be TRBD1 or TRBD2 (5 bases each). There are 17 residues in the CDR3. The V and J ends lost 6 bases and 1 base respectively, with 20 bases between them. Germline V gene lookup returns CDR1 MGHRA and CDR2 YSYEKL. Written as DNA, the CDR3 is TGCGCCAGCAGGGCACAAGGGGACCTGCCCGGCACAGATACGCAGTATTTT. Its translation: CASRAQGDLPGTDTQYF.

The genes are TRBV5-5 and TRBJ2-1; D might be TRBD2 (5 bases). Trimming removed 4 bases from V and 1 base from J, with 15 bases in between. The CDR3 has 16 residues. The germline CDR1 and CDR2 sequences are SGHKS and YYEKEE (reference sequence). This CDR3 is CASSQEVRGSYNEQFF. CDR3 nucleotides: TGTGCCAGCAGCCAAGAAGTCCGCGGGTCCTACAATGAGCAGTTCTTC.

The table lists this clone with a count of one. This chain uses TRBV28 with TRBJ1-3; TRBD1 matches at 9 bases. Germline CDR1 is MDHEN and CDR2 is SYDVKM. J was trimmed by 2 bases and V by 4 bases; bases with no gene match: 15. This CDR3 has 19 residues. The CDR3 region has the DNA TGTGCCAGCAGTTCCACCCGGGACAGGGAAGGAAGAACTGGAAACACCATATATTTT. Its protein product is CASSSTRDREGRTGNTIYF.

The gene calls are TRBV11-3 and TRBJ2-1; 7 positions match TRBD2. This CDR3 has 14 amino acids. CDR1 is SGHNT, CDR2 YENEEA, per germline. J was trimmed by 5 bases and V by 3 bases; bases with no gene match: 4. The CDR3 DNA reads as TGTGCCAGCAGCTTTGTGGGAGGGGACAATGAGCAGTTCTTC. Its translation is CASSFVGGDNEQFF.

The chain uses TRBV6-1 and TRBJ2-7; TRBD1 might be the D (5 bases). Trimming cost V 4 bases and J 0 bases, with 10 bases left between them. Germline values: CDR1 MNHNS, CDR2 SASEGT. The CDR3 covers 14 residues. The CDR3 DNA reads as TGTGCCAGCAGTGTAGGGGTTAGCTCCTACGAGCAGTACTTC. The encoded protein is CASSVGVSSYEQYF.